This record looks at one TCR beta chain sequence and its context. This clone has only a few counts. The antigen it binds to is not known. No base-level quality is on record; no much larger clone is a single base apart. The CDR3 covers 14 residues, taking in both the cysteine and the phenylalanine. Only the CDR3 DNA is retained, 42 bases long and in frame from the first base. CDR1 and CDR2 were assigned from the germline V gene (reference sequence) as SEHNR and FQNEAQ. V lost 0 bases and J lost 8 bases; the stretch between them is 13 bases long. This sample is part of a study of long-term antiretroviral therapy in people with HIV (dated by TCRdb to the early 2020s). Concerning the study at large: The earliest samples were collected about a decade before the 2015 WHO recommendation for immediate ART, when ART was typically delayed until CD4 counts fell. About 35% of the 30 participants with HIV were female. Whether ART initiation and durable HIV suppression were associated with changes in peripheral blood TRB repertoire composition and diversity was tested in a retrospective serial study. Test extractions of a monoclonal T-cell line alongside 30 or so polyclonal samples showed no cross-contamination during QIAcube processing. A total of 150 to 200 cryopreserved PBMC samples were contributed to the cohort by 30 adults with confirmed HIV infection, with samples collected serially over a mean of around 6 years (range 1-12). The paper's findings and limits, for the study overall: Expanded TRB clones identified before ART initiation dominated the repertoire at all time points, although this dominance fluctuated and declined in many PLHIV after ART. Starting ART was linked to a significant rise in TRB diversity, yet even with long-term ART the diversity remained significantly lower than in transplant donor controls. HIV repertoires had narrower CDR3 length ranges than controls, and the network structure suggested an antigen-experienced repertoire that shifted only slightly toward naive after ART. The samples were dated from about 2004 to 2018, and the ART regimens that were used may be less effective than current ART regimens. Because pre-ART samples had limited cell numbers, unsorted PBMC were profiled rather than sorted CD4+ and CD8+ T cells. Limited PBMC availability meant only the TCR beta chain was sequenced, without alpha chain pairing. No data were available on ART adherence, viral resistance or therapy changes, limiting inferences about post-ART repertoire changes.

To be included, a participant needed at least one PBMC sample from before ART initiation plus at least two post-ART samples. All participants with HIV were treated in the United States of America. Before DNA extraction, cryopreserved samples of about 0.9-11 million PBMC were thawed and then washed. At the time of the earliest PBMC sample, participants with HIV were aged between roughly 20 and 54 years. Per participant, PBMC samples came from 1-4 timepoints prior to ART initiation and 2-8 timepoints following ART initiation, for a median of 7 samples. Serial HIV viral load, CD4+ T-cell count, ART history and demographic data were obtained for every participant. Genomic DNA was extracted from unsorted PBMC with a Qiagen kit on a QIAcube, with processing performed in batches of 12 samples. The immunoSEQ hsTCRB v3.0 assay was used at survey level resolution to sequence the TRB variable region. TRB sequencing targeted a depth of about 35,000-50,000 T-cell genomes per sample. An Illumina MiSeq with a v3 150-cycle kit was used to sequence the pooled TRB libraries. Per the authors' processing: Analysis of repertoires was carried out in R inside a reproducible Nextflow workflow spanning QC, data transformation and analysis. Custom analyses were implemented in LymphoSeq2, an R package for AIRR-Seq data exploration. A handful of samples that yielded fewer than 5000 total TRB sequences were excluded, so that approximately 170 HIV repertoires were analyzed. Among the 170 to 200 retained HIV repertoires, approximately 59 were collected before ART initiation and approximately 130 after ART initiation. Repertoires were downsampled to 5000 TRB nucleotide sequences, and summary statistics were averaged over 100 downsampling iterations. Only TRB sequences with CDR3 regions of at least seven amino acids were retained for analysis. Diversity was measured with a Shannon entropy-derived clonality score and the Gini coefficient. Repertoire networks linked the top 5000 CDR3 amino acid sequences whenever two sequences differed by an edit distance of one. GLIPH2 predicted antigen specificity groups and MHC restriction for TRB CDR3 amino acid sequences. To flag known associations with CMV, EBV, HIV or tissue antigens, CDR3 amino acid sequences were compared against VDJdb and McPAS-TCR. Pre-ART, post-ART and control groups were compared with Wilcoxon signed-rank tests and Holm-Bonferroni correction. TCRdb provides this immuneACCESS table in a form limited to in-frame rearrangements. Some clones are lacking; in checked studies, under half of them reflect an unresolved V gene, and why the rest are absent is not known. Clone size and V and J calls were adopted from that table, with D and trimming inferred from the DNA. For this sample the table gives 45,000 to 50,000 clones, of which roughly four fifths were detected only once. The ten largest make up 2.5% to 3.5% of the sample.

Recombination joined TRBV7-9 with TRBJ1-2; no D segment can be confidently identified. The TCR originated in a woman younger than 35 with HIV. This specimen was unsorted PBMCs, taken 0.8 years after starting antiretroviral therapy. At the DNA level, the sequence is TGTGCCAGCAGCTTAGCGGAAACAGTCAAGGGCTACACCTTC. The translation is CASSLAETVKGYTF.